This is a list of T cell receptor beta chains from one sample in a study of T cell responses to AZD1222 COVID-19 vaccine. Libraries were prepared by immunoSEQ multiplex PCR; TCRdb keeps only in-frame clonotypes and omits some of them. The sample lists around 160,000 clones, around four fifths occurring once. The material sequenced was peripheral blood, taken on day 0 of MenACWY control vaccination. These receptors all come from an adult in good health. Both conserved end residues are part of each CDR3. A D gene is named only where the DNA matches it firmly. Where a row states a size, it is once, few, many or the class of an expanded clone; other rows omit it.

>TRBJ2-2|.|TRBD1|TRBV6-5
TGTGCCAGCAGTTGGGGGACAGGGAGGAACACCGGGGAGCTGTTTTTT
CASSWGTGRNTGELFF
>TRBJ2-2|.|.|TRBV7-8
TGTGCCAGCAGCCCCGGACGGTACACCGGGGAGCTGTTTTTT
CASSPGRYTGELFF
>TRBJ1-2|once|TRBD1|TRBV5-5
TGTGCCAGCAGCTTGACGGGGACAGAGCCTTGGGGCTACACCTTC
CASSLTGTEPWGYTF
>TRBJ1-3|.|TRBD1|TRBV18
TGTGCCAGCTCTGCAGGGACAGCCTCTGGAAACACCATATATTTT
CASSAGTASGNTIYF
>TRBJ1-3|.|TRBD1|TRBV27
TGTGCCAGCAGTTCGAACAGGGGGCCGGGAAACACCATATATTTT
CASSSNRGPGNTIYF
>TRBJ1-5|.|.|TRBV30
TGTGCCTGGAGCAGGGTCGTTAGCAATCAGCCCCAGCATTTT
CAWSRVVSNQPQHF
>TRBJ2-2|few|TRBD1|TRBV30
TGTGCCTGGAGTGTACAGGGGGCCGGGGAGCTGTTTTTT
CAWSVQGAGELFF
>TRBJ2-1|.|.|TRBV19
TGTGCCAGTAGTCCTAAGGCTCCCAATTATTACAATGAGCAGTTCTTC
CASSPKAPNYYNEQFF
>TRBJ1-2|.|.|TRBV14
TGTGCCAGCAGCCCTTCCCCAGGGGTTGGCTACACCTTC
CASSPSPGVGYTF
>TRBJ2-2|.|.|TRBV6-5
TGTGCCAGCAGTTACGCCGGCACCGGGGAGCTGTTTTTT
CASSYAGTGELFF
>TRBJ1-1|.|.|TRBV9
TGTGCCAGCAGCACCCGACAGGAGGGGACTGAAGCTTTCTTT
CASSTRQEGTEAFF
>TRBJ2-1|.|.|TRBV19
TGTGCCAGTAGCCGGGGCTCCTACAATGAGCAGTTCTTC
CASSRGSYNEQFF
>TRBJ1-5|.|.|TRBV5-8
TGTGCCAGCAGCTTGGGACGTATTCTCAATCAGCCCCAGCATTTT
CASSLGRILNQPQHF
>TRBJ1-1|.|TRBD1|TRBV2
TGTGCCAGCAGAGGACAGGTGAACACTGAAGCTTTCTTT
CASRGQVNTEAFF
>TRBJ1-1|.|.|TRBV10-1
TGCGCCAGCAGTGCAGGGTTCACTGAAGCTTTCTTT
CASSAGFTEAFF
>TRBJ2-2|.|TRBD1|TRBV19
TGTGCCAGTAGGAAGGACAGGGCGGCCGGGGAGCTGTTTTTT
CASRKDRAAGELFF